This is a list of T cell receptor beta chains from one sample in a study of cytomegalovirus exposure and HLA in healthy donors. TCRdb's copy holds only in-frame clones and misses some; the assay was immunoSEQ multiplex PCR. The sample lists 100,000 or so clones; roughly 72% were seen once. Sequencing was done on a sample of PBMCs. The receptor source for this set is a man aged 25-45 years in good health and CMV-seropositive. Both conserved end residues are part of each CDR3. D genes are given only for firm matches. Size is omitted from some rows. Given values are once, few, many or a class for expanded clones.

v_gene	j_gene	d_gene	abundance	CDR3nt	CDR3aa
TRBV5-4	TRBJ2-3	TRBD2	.	TGTGCCAGCAGCCCTGGGACTACCCCAGAGGCGCAGTATTTT	CASSPGTTPEAQYF
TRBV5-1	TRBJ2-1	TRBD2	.	TGCGCCAGCAGCCCCACCCCATTCTTAGCGGGGGCCACCAGCTCCTACAATGAGCAGTTCTTC	CASSPTPFLAGATSSYNEQFF
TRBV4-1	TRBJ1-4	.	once	TGCGCCAGCAGCCAACGACAATCAACTAATGAAAAACTGTTTTTT	CASSQRQSTNEKLFF
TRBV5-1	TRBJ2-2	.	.	TGCGCCAGCAGCTTTCGAGGGCAGGTCTCGACCGGGGAGCTGTTTTTT	CASSFRGQVSTGELFF
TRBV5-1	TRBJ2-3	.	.	TGCGCCAGCCTCTATCGAGATACGCAGTATTTT	CASLYRDTQYF
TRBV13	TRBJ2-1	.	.	TGTGCCAGCAGCCCCCGGGCAGGGGCCTTATACAATGAGCAGTTCTTC	CASSPRAGALYNEQFF
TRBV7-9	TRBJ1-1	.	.	TGTGCCAGCAGCTCCGGACAGTACACTGAAGCTTTCTTT	CASSSGQYTEAFF
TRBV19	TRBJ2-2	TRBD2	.	TGTGCCAGTAGTGTAGCGGGAGCGAACACCGGGGAGCTGTTTTTT	CASSVAGANTGELFF
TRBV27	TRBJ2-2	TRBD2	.	TGTGCCAGCAGTTACGCCGGGACTAGCGGGGGGGCCCACACCGGGGAGCTGTTTTTT	CASSYAGTSGGAHTGELFF
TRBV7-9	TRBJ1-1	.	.	TGTGCCAGCAGCCGACAATCCACTGAAGCTTTCTTT	CASSRQSTEAFF
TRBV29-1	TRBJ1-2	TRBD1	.	TGCAGCGTGGACAGGGGGATATTTGGCTACACCTTC	CSVDRGIFGYTF
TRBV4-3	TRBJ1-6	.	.	TGCGCCAGCAGCCAAGAAATCGGTCAACGGGATTCACCCCTCCACTTT	CASSQEIGQRDSPLHF
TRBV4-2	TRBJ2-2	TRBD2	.	TGTGCCAGCAGCCAGGCGCTAGCGGAGGCCACCGGGGAGCTGTTTTTT	CASSQALAEATGELFF
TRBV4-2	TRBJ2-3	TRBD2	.	TGTGCCAGCAGCCAAGGTGGAACTAGCGGGGGAGGGAGGACAGATACGCAGTATTTT	CASSQGGTSGGGRTDTQYF
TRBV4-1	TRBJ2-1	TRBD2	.	TGCGCCAGCAGCCAAAGACTAGCGGCCCCTGAGCAGTTCTTC	CASSQRLAAPEQFF
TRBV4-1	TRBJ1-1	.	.	TGCGCCAGCAGCCATGGATCGGGCCAGGGAAGGACTGAAGCTTTCTTT	CASSHGSGQGRTEAFF
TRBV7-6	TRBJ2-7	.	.	TGTGCCAGCAGCTTGATCGATAGCGGAGGTACCTACGAGCAGTACTTC	CASSLIDSGGTYEQYF
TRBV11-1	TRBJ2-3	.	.	TGTGCCAGCAGCTTAGATCGGCCAGGGGAACGGACAGATACGCAGTATTTT	CASSLDRPGERTDTQYF
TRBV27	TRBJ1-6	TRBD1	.	TGTGCCAGCAGTTCCCGGACAGGGGATAGTTCACCCCTCCACTTT	CASSSRTGDSSPLHF
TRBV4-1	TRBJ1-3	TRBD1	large	TGCGCCAGCAGCCAAGAGACCCCGGGACAGTTTCTCAACACCATATATTTT	CASSQETPGQFLNTIYF
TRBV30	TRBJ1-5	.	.	TGTGCCTGGAGTTCCGGGACAAATCAGCCCCAGCATTTT	CAWSSGTNQPQHF
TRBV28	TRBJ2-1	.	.	TGTGCCAGCAGTTTATGGTCACAGGCGGTAAATGAGCAGTTCTTC	CASSLWSQAVNEQFF
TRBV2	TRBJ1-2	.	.	TGTGCCAGCAGTGAAGGAACAGCTGGCTACACCTTC	CASSEGTAGYTF
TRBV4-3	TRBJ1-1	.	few	TGCGCCAGCAGCCAAGGGGCCCTGAACACTGAAGCTTTCTTT	CASSQGALNTEAFF
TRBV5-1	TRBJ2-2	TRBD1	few	TGCGCCAGCAGTGACAGGGTAAACACCGGGGAGCTGTTTTTT	CASSDRVNTGELFF